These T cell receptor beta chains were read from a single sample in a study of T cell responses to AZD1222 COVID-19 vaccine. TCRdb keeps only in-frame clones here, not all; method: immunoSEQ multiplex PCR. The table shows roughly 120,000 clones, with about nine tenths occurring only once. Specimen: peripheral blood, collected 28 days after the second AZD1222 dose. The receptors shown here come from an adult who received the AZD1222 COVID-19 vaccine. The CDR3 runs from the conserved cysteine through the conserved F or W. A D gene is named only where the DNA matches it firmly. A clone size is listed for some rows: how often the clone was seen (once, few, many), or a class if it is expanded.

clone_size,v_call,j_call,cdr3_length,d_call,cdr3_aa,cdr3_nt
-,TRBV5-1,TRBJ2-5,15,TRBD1,CASSLLTGDQETQYF,TGCGCCAGCAGCTTACTGACAGGGGACCAAGAGACCCAGTACTTC
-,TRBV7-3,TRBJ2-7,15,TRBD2,CASSPTSGGSYEQYF,TGTGCCAGCAGCCCGACTAGCGGGGGGTCCTACGAGCAGTACTTC
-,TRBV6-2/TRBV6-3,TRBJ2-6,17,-,CASSYSSSFSGANVLAF,TGTGCCAGCAGTTACTCGAGTAGTTTCTCTGGGGCCAACGTCCTGGCTTTC
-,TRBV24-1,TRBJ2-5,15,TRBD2,CATSARGGVSETQYF,TGTGCCACCAGTGCTCGGGGGGGCGTGTCGGAGACCCAGTACTTC
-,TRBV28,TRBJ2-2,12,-,CASSSQGGELFF,TGTGCCAGCAGTTCACAGGGCGGGGAGCTGTTTTTT
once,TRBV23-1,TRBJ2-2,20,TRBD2,CASSQQPGLAENANTGELFF,TGCGCCAGCAGCCAACAACCGGGACTAGCGGAGAACGCGAACACCGGGGAGCTGTTTTTT
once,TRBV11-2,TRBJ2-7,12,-,CASSRVTYEQYF,TGTGCCAGCAGCCGGGTAACCTACGAGCAGTACTTC
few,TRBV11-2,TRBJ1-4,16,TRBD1,CASSLGVGRGKEKLFF,TGTGCCAGCAGCTTAGGGGTGGGCAGGGGGAAGGAAAAACTGTTTTTT
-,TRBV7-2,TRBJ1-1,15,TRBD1,CASRYGTGGGTEAFF,TGTGCCAGCCGATACGGGACAGGCGGGGGCACTGAAGCTTTCTTT
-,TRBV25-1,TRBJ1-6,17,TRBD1,CASSASGTGTFHSPLHF,TGTGCCAGCAGTGCCTCCGGGACAGGAACGTTTCATTCACCCCTCCACTTT
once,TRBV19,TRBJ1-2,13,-,CASSGGTVYGYTF,TGTGCCAGTAGTGGGGGGACGGTATATGGCTACACCTTC
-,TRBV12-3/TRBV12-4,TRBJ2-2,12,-,CATRGRTRELFF,TGTGCCACCCGCGGACGTACCCGGGAGCTGTTTTTT
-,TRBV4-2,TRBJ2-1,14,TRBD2,CAAAGTSGGDEQFF,TGTGCCGCAGCGGGGACTAGCGGGGGCGATGAGCAGTTCTTC
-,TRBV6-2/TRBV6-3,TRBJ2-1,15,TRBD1,CASSPGQGTYNEQFF,TGTGCCAGCAGTCCGGGACAGGGAACCTACAATGAGCAGTTCTTC
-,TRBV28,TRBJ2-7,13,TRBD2,CASSRSGGYEQYF,TGTGCCAGCAGTAGAAGCGGGGGGTATGAGCAGTACTTC
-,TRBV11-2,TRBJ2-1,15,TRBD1,CASSFGTGGYNEQFF,TGTGCCAGCAGCTTCGGGACAGGGGGCTACAATGAGCAGTTCTTC
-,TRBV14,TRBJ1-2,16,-,CASSQASGRRGYGYTF,TGTGCCAGCAGCCAGGCGTCGGGCCGGCGTGGCTATGGCTACACCTTC
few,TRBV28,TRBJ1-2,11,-,CASSTLYGYTF,TGTGCCAGCAGCACCTTATATGGCTACACCTTC
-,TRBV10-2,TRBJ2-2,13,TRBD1,CASRQGGAGELFF,TGCGCCAGTAGACAGGGGGGTGCCGGGGAGCTGTTTTTT
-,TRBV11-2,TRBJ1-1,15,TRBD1,CASSLTGGVNTEAFF,TGTGCCAGCAGCTTAACAGGGGGCGTAAACACTGAAGCTTTCTTT
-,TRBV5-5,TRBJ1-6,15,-,CASSLTGSYNSPLHF,TGTGCCAGCAGCTTGACGGGCTCCTATAATTCACCCCTCCACTTT
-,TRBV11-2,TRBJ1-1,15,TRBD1,CASSLDPGGNTEAFF,TGTGCCAGCAGCTTAGATCCAGGGGGGAACACTGAAGCTTTCTTT
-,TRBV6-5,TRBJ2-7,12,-,CASSTSLDEQYF,TGTGCCAGCAGTACGTCTCTGGACGAGCAGTACTTC
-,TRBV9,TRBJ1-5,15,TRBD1,CASSVGTGNNQPQHF,TGTGCCAGCAGCGTAGGGACAGGGAACAATCAGCCCCAGCATTTT
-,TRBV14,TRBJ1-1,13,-,CASSSQGVTEAFF,TGTGCCAGCAGCTCGCAAGGGGTCACTGAAGCTTTCTTT
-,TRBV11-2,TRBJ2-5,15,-,CASSSTRGVQETQYF,TGTGCCAGCAGCTCCACCAGGGGGGTGCAAGAGACCCAGTACTTC
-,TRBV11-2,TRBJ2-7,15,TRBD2,CASSKTSGATYEQYF,TGTGCCAGCAGCAAAACTAGCGGGGCCACCTACGAGCAGTACTTC
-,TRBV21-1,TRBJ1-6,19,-,CASSPRAQGIESYNSPLHF,TGTGCCAGCAGCCCCAGGGCTCAGGGGATAGAATCCTATAATTCACCCCTCCACTTT
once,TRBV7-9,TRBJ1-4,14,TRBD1,CASSHGQGDEKLFF,TGTGCCAGCAGCCACGGACAGGGGGATGAAAAACTGTTTTTT
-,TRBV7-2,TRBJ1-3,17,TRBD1,CASSLQVPGGSGNTIYF,TGTGCCAGCAGCTTACAAGTCCCAGGGGGTAGTGGAAACACCATATATTTT
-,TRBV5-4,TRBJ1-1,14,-,CASGRGALNTEAFF,TGTGCCAGCGGACGAGGGGCTCTGAACACTGAAGCTTTCTTT
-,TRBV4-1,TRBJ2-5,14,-,CASSQSDGKETQYF,TGCGCCAGCAGCCAATCCGACGGAAAAGAGACCCAGTACTTC
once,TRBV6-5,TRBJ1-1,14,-,CASRTQGLPTEAFF,TGTGCCAGCCGAACGCAGGGGTTGCCCACTGAAGCTTTCTTT
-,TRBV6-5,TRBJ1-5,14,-,CASSSPSKNQPQHF,TGTGCCAGCAGTTCCCCCTCAAAGAATCAGCCCCAGCATTTT
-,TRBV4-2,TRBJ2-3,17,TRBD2,CASSQGYPGGRGDTQYF,TGTGCCAGCAGCCAAGGCTACCCGGGGGGGCGGGGAGATACGCAGTATTTT
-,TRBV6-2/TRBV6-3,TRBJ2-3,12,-,CASSSAEYTQYF,TGTGCCAGCAGTTCAGCGGAGTATACGCAGTATTTT
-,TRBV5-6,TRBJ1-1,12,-,CASSTGNTEAFF,TGTGCCAGCAGCACCGGAAACACTGAAGCTTTCTTT
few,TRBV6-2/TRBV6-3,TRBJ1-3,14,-,CASSDRTVGNTIYF,TGTGCCAGCAGTGATCGGACAGTTGGAAACACCATATATTTT
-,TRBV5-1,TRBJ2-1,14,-,CASSLQGVYNEQFF,TGCGCCAGCAGCTTGCAGGGCGTCTACAATGAGCAGTTCTTC
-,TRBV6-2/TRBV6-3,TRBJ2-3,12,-,CASSPNRDTQYF,TGTGCCAGCAGTCCCAACCGAGATACGCAGTATTTT
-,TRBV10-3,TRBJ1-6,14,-,CASLGVFNNSPLHF,TGTGCCTCACTCGGGGTTTTCAATAATTCACCCCTCCACTTT
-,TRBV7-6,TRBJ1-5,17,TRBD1,CASSDYRGRRGNQPQHF,TGTGCCAGCAGCGACTACAGGGGGCGACGAGGAAATCAGCCCCAGCATTTT
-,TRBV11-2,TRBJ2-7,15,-,CASSLSPGESYEQYF,TGTGCCAGCAGCTTATCCCCCGGGGAGTCCTACGAGCAGTACTTC
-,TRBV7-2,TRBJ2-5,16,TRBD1,CASSLTLDRVAETQYF,TGTGCCAGCAGCTTAACTCTGGACAGGGTGGCAGAGACCCAGTACTTC
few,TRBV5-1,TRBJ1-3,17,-,CASSKTGSYDSGNTIYF,TGCGCCAGCAGCAAAACCGGGTCCTACGACTCAGGAAACACCATATATTTT
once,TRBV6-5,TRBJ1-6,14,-,CASSWKGDISPLHF,TGTGCCAGCAGCTGGAAAGGGGACATTTCACCCCTCCACTTT
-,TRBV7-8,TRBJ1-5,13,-,CASSQGSRGPQHF,TGTGCCAGCAGCCAAGGGTCCCGGGGGCCCCAGCATTTT
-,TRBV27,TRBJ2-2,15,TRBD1,CASSLVQGAAGELFF,TGTGCCAGCAGTTTGGTCCAGGGGGCAGCCGGGGAGCTGTTTTTT
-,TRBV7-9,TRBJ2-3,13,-,CASSETSTDTQYF,TGTGCCAGCAGCGAAACTAGCACAGATACGCAGTATTTT
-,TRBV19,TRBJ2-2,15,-,CASSLYSRSAGELFF,TGTGCCAGTAGTCTCTACTCCCGTTCCGCCGGGGAGCTGTTTTTT
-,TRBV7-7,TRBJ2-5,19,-,CASSLNGDRLGGGQETQYF,TGTGCCAGCAGCTTAAACGGGGACCGGCTAGGGGGGGGACAAGAGACCCAGTACTTC
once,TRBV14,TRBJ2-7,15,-,CASSQVGFGSYEQYF,TGTGCCAGCAGCCAAGTGGGTTTCGGGTCCTACGAGCAGTACTTC
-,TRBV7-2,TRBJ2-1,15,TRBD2,CASSPSGGAYNEQFF,TGTGCCAGCAGCCCTAGCGGGGGGGCCTACAATGAGCAGTTCTTC
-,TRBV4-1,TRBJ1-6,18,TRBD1,CASSQTQATGDYNSPLHF,TGCGCCAGCAGCCAAACCCAAGCGACAGGGGACTATAATTCACCCCTCCACTTT
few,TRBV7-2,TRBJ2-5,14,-,CASSLLPLQETQYF,TGTGCCAGCAGCTTGCTGCCTCTTCAAGAGACCCAGTACTTC
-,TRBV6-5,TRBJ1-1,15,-,CASSYSPTPNTEAFF,TGTGCCAGCAGTTACTCGCCGACACCGAACACTGAAGCTTTCTTT
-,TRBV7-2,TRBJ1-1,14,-,CASSTPGPTARAFF,TGTGCCAGCAGCACCCCGGGTCCAACAGCGCGGGCTTTCTTT